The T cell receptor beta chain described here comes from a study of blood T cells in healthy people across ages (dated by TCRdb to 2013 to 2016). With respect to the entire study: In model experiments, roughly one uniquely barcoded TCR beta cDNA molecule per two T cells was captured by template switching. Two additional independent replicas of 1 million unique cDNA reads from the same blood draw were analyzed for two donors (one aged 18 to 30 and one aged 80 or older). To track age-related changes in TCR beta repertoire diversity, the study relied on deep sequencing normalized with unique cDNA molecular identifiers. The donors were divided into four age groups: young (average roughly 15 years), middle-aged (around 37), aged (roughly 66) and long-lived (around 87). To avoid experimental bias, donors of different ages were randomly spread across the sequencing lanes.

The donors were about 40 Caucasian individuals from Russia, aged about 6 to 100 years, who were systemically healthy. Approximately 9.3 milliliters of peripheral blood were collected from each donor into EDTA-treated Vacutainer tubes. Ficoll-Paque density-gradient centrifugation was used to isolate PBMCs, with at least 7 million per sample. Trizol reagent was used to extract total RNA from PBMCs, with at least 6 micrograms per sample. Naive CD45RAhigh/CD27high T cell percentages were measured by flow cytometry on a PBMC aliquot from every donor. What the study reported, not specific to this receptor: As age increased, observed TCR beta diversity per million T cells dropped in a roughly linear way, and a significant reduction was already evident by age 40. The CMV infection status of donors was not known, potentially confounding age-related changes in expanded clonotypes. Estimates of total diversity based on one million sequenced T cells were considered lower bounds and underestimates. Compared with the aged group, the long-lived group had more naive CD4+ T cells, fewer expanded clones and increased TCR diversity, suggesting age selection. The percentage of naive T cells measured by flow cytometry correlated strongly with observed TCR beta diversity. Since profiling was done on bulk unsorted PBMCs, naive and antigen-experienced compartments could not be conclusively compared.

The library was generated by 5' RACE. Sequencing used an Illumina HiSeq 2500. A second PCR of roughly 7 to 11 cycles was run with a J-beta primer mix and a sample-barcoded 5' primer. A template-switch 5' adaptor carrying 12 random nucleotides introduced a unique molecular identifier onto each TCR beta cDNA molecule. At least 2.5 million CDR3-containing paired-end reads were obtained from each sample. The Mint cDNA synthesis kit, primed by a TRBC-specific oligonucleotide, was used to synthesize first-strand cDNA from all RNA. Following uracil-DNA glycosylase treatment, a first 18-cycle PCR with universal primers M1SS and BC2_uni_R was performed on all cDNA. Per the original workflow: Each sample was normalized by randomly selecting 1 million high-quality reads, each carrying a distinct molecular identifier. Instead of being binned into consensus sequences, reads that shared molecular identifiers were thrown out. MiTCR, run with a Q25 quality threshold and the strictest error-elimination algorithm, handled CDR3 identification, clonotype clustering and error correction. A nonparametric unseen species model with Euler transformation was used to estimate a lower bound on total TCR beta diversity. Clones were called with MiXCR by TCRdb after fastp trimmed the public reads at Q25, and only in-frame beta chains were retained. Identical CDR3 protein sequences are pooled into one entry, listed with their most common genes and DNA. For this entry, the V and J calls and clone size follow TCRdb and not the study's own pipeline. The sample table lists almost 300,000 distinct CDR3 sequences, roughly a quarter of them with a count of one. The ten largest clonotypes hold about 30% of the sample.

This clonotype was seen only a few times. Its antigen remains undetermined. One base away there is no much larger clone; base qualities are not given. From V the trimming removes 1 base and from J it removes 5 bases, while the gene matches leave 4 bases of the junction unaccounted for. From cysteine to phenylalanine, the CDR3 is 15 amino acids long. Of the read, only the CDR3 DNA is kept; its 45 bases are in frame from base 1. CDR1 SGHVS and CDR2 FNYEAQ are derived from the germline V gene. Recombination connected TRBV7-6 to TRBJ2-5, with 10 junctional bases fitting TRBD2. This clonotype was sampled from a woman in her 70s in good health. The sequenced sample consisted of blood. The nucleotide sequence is TGTGCCAGCAGCTTAGGACTAGCGGGTTTGGAGACCCAGTACTTC. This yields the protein CASSLGLAGLETQYF.